A selection of T cell receptor beta chains follows, all from one sample in a study of blood T cell repertoires in COVID-19. Measured with immunoSEQ multiplex PCR; TCRdb has only the in-frame clones, and not every one. The sample has approximately 490,000 clones; about nine tenths are singletons. Sequenced material: PBMCs or T cells enriched from blood (not recorded which). The receptors derive from a woman aged 18-35 years who had recovered from COVID-19. Each CDR3 is given with its conserved first and last residue. The D gene is left open where the match is weak. Size is stated for part of the rows, as once, few or many counts, or as a class when the clone is expanded.

DNA	CDR3	size	V	J	D
TGTGCCAGCAGCTTAACCCAGGGTCTGCCCTACGAGCAGTACTTC	CASSLTQGLPYEQYF	NA	TRBV7-9	TRBJ2-7	NA
TGTGCCACCAGCAGAGATGGCGCAGGGGGCTTGGAGGAAAAACTGTTTTTT	CATSRDGAGGLEEKLFF	NA	TRBV15	TRBJ1-4	TRBD1
TGTGCCAGCAGAGCAGGGGGCGAGGGTGAAAAACTGTTTTTT	CASRAGGEGEKLFF	NA	TRBV2	TRBJ1-4	TRBD1
TGTGCCAGCAGTTCCGGGACAGGGGGTCATGGCTCTGGAAACACCATATATTTT	CASSSGTGGHGSGNTIYF	NA	TRBV7-9	TRBJ1-3	TRBD1
TGTGCCAGCAGCCCCCTAACGGGGACCGGGGAGCTGTTTTTT	CASSPLTGTGELFF	NA	TRBV4-2	TRBJ2-2	NA
TGTGCCAGCAGCCCCGGTACAGGGGGGGGAGATACGCAGTATTTT	CASSPGTGGGDTQYF	NA	TRBV3-1/TRBV3-2	TRBJ2-3	NA
TGTGCCAGCAGTTTCGGACAGGGAAGTGGGAATGAGCAGTTCTTC	CASSFGQGSGNEQFF	once	TRBV6-5	TRBJ2-1	TRBD1
TGTGCCAGCGGAGGGGCTTTAGGGTTCGGTGAAAAACTGTTTTTT	CASGGALGFGEKLFF	few	TRBV6-5	TRBJ1-4	NA
TGTGCCAGCAGTTACGTGGGGGGAACACAGGAGACCCAGTACTTC	CASSYVGGTQETQYF	once	TRBV6-5	TRBJ2-5	NA
TGTGCCAGCAGCTTGCGGGCGACGGGGAGCACAGATACGCAGTATTTT	CASSLRATGSTDTQYF	NA	TRBV5-4	TRBJ2-3	NA
TGCGCCAGCAGCTTGGACCTCAGTGAAGCTTTCTTT	CASSLDLSEAFF	NA	TRBV5-1	TRBJ1-1	NA
TGTGCCAGCAGCCTCGAGCCGACGGGGGGAGGGACCCAGTACTTC	CASSLEPTGGGTQYF	NA	TRBV3-1/TRBV3-2	TRBJ2-5	TRBD2
TGTGCCAGCTCTGACAGACGATATAGCAATCAGCCCCAGCATTTT	CASSDRRYSNQPQHF	many	TRBV27	TRBJ1-5	NA